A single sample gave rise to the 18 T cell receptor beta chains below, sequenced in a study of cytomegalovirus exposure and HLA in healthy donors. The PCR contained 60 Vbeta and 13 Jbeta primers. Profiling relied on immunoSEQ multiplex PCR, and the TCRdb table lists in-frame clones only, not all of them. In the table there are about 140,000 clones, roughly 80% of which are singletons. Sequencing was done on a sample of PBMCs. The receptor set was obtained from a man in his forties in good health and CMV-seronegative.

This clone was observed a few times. CDR3 sequence (DNA): TGCGCCAGCAGCTTCGGACAGCCTAATGAAAAACTGTTTTTT. Residues: CASSFGQPNEKLFF. This sequence joins TRBV5-1 and TRBJ1-4, with D possibly matching TRBD1 (6 bases). CDR3 size: 14 residues. Germline V gene sequence: CDR1 SGHRS, CDR2 YFSETQ. Trimming took 2 bases from V and 3 from J, leaving 8 bases between them.

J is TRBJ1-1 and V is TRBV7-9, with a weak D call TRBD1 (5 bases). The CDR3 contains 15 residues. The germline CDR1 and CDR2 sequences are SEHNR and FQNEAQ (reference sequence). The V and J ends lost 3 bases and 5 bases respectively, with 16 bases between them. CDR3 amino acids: CASSFPGGGRTEAFF. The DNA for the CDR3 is TGTGCCAGCAGCTTTCCTGGCGGGGGGAGGACTGAAGCTTTCTTT. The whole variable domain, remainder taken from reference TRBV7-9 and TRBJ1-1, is DTGVSQNPRHKITKRGQNVTFRCDPISEHNRLYWYRQTLGQGPEFLTYFQNEAQLEKSRLLSDRFSAERPKGSFSTLEIQRTEQGDSAMYLCASSFPGGGRTEAFFGQGTRLTVV.

CDR3 nucleotide sequence: TGTGCCAGCAGCGCGTCAGGTACAACCACAGATACGCAGTATTTT. Encoded protein: CASSASGTTTDTQYF. The chain recombines TRBV5-4 with TRBJ2-3; D ambiguous. V lost 4 bases, J lost 2 bases, and 14 bases lay in between. Germline V gene data show CDR1 as SGHNT and CDR2 as YYREEE (reference sequence). This CDR3 has 15 residues.

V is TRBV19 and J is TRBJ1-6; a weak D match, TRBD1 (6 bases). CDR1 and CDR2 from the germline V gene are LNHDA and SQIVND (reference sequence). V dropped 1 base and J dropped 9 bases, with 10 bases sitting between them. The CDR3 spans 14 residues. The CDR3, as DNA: TGTGCCAGTAGTATAGTCGGCAGGGGTTCACCCCTCCACTTT. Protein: CASSIVGRGSPLHF.

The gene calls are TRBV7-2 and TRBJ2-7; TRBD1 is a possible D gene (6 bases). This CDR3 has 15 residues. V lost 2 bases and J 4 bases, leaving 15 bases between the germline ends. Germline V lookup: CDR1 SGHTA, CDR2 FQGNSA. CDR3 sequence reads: CASSLRDIGGYEQYF. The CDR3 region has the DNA TGTGCCAGCAGCTTAAGGGACATTGGTGGGTACGAGCAGTACTTC.

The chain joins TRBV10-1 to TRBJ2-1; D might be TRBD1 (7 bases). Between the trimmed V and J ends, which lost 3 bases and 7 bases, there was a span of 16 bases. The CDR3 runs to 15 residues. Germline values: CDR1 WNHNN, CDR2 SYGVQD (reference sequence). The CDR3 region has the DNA TGCGCCAGCAGTGAAGGAAAGACAGGGAGGAATGAGCAGTTCTTC. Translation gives CASSEGKTGRNEQFF.

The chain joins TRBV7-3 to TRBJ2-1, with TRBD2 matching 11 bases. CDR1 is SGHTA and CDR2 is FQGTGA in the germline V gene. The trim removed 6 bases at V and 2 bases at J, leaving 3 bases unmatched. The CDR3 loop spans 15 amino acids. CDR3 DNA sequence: TGTGCCAGCAGTTATAGCGGGGGGGCCTACAATGAGCAGTTCTTC. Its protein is CASSYSGGAYNEQFF.

The CDR3 sequence is CASSFLGAWETQYF. The CDR3 DNA follows: TGTGCCAGCAGCTTTCTGGGGGCCTGGGAGACCCAGTACTTC. V is TRBV7-9 and J is TRBJ2-5, with D possibly matching TRBD1 (6 bases). The CDR3 runs to 14 residues. V lost 3 bases, J lost 5 bases, and 13 bases lay in between. Germline V gene sequence: CDR1 SEHNR, CDR2 FQNEAQ (reference sequence).

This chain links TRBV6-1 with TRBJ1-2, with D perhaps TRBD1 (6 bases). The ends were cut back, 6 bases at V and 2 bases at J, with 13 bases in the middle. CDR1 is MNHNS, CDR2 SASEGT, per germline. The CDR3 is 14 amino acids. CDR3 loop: CASRGQPDNYGYTF. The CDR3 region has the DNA TGTGCCAGCAGAGGACAGCCGGACAACTATGGCTACACCTTC.

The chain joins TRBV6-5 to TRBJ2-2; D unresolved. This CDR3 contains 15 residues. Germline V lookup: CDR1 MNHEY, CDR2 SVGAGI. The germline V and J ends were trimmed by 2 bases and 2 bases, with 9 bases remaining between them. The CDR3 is CASSYQPVNTGELFF. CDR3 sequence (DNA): TGTGCCAGCAGTTACCAACCAGTTAACACCGGGGAGCTGTTTTTT.

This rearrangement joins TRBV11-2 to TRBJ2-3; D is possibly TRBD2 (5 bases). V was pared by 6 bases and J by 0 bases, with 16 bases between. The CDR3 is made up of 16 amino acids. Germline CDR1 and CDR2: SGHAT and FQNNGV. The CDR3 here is CASSPRTGASTDTQYF. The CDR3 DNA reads TGTGCCAGCAGTCCTAGGACTGGAGCTAGCACAGATACGCAGTATTTT.

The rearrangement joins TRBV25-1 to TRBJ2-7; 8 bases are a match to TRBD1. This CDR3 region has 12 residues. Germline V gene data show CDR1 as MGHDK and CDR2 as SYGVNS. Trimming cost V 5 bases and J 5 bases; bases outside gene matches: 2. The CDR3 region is CASSQDRDEQYF. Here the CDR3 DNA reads TGTGCCAGCAGTCAGGACAGGGACGAGCAGTACTTC.

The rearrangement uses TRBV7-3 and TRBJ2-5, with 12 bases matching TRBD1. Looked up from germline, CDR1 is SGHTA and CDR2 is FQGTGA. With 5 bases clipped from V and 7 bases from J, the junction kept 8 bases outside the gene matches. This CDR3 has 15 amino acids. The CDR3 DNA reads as TGTGCCAGCAGCCTCGGGACAGGGGGCGCGGGGACCCAGTACTTC. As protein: CASSLGTGGAGTQYF.

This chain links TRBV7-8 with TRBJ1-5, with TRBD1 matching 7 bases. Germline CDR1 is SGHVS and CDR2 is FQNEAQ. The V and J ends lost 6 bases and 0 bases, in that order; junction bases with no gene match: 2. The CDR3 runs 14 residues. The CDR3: CASRGQSSNQPQHF. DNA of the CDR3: TGTGCCAGCAGGGGACAGTCTAGCAATCAGCCCCAGCATTTT.

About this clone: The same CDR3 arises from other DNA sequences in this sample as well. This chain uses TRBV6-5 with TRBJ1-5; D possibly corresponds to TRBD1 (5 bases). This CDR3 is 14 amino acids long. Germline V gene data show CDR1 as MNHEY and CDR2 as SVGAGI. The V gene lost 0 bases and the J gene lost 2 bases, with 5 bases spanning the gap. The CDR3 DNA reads TGTGCCAGCAGTTACTCAGGGGGCAATCAGCCCCAGCATTTT. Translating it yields CASSYSGGNQPQHF.

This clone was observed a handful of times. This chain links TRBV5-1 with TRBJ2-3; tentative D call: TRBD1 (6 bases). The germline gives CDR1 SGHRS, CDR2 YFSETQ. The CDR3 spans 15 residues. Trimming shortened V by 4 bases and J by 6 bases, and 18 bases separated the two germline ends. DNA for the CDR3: TGCGCCAGCAGCCGAGAGGGTCAGGGGTTGGATACGCAGTATTTT. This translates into CASSREGQGLDTQYF.

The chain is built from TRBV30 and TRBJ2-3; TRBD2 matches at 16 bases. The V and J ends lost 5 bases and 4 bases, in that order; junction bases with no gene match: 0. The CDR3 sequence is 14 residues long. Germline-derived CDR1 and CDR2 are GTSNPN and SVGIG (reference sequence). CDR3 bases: TGTGCCTGGGGGACTAGCGGGGGGGCAGATACGCAGTATTTT. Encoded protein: CAWGTSGGADTQYF.

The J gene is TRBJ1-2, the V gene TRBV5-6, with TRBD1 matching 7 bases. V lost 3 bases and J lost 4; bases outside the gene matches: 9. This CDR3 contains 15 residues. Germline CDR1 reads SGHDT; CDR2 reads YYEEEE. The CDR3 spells CASSSRDSRAYGYTF. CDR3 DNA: TGTGCCAGCAGCTCTCGGGACAGCCGAGCCTATGGCTACACCTTC.